Listed here are 29 T cell receptor beta chains from one sample, sequenced in a study of T-cell memory formation after mild COVID-19. TCRdb analysed the 5' RACE reads with MiXCR anew, one entry per CDR3 protein. The repertoire includes about 560,000 distinct CDR3 sequences, about 20% of them detected once, and around 8.4% sits in the top ten. The sequenced material came from PBMCs or a T cell subset sorted from them (not recorded which). The receptors come from an adult woman who had mild COVID-19 (a few samples of this study predate the infection). Cell type and time point are not known.

This chain connects TRBV4-3 to TRBJ2-2; tentative D call: TRBD1 (5 bases). CDR1 is LGHNA and CDR2 is YSLEER in the germline V gene. Trimming cost V 0 bases and J 1 base, with 12 bases left between them. The CDR3 loop spans 17 amino acids. DNA for the CDR3: TGCGCCAGCAGCCAAGATTCGAGCACAGGGAACACCGGGGAGCTGTTTTTT. Encoded protein: CASSQDSSTGNTGELFF.

This clonotype was detected a few times. The chain employs TRBV20-1 and TRBJ2-2, with TRBD1 identical over 8 bases. This CDR3 spans 14 amino acids. Trimming cost V 0 bases and J 5 bases; bases outside gene matches: 2. CDR1 is DFQATT, CDR2 SNEGSKA, per germline (reference sequence). The CDR3 spells CSARDRGRTGELFF. In DNA form, the CDR3 reads TGCAGTGCTAGAGACAGGGGGCGAACCGGGGAGCTGTTTTTT.

This clonotype turned up a few times. The V gene is TRBV9, the J gene TRBJ2-3; possible D gene TRBD1, 7 bases. Germline values: CDR1 SGDLS, CDR2 YYNGEE. Trimming left V 1 base short and J 5 bases short, with 17 bases between. The CDR3 has 16 residues. CDR3: CASSVRQGGSGDTQYF. In DNA, the CDR3 is TGTGCCAGCAGCGTAAGGCAGGGGGGCTCCGGAGATACGCAGTATTTT.

This chain connects TRBV6-2 or TRBV6-3 to TRBJ1-5; TRBD1 is a possible D gene (6 bases). The CDR3 loop spans 11 amino acids. Trimming stripped 6 bases from V and 11 bases from J, with 11 bases between. From germline, CDR1 is MNHEY and CDR2 SVGEGT. The CDR3 coding sequence is TGTGCCAGCAGCCAGGGGCCGTCCCAGCATTTT. Translated, it gives CASSQGPSQHF.

This clonotype was seen only a few times. V and J are TRBV29-1 and TRBJ2-5; TRBD2 agrees at 7 bases. The CDR3 extends over 15 amino acids. J was trimmed by 1 base and V by 4 bases; bases with no gene match: 9. Germline CDR1 is SQVTM and CDR2 is ANQGSEA. CDR3 residues: CSVGVRDYAQETQYF. CDR3 in DNA: TGCAGCGTTGGAGTCCGGGACTACGCCCAAGAGACCCAGTACTTC.

The rearrangement uses TRBV11-2 and TRBJ1-4; D is ambiguous. The CDR3 is 19 amino acids. Trimming cost V 1 base and J 4 bases, with 22 bases left between them. Germline lookup yields CDR1 SGHAT and CDR2 FQNNGV. CDR3 sequence (DNA): TGTGCCAGCAGCTTAGCGTCCCTCGTCCCCGCTCCCATTAATGAAAAACTGTTTTTT. It codes for CASSLASLVPAPINEKLFF.

This clonotype came up once. The V gene is TRBV7-9, the J gene TRBJ2-7; 8 bases map to TRBD1. V trimming: 5 bases; J trimming: 5 bases; junction bases outside the gene matches: 8. Germline V CDR1 and CDR2: SEHNR, FQNEAQ (reference sequence). The CDR3 contains 14 residues. This CDR3 reads CASSPRTGPNEQYF. In DNA, the CDR3 is TGTGCCAGCAGCCCACGGACAGGGCCCAACGAGCAGTACTTC.

This clonotype was seen a handful of times. The CDR3 is CSVEWGGRSGRHYNEQFF. In DNA, the CDR3 is TGCAGCGTTGAGTGGGGGGGCCGTAGCGGGAGGCATTACAATGAGCAGTTCTTC. The V call is TRBV29-1, the J call TRBJ2-1; 10 positions match TRBD2. CDR1 and CDR2 (germline): SQVTM, ANQGSEA. V lost 3 bases to trimming and J lost 4 bases; unmatched junction nucleotides: 15. The CDR3 loop spans 18 amino acids.

In this sample, this clonotype turned up a few times. This chain uses TRBV7-2 with TRBJ2-7, with 11 nucleotides matching TRBD2. CDR3 length: 16 amino acids. V lost 4 bases, J lost 0 bases, and 5 bases stayed unmatched. CDR1 SGHTA and CDR2 FQGNSA come from the germline V gene. CDR3 in amino acids: CASSSQTSGISYEQYF. CDR3 sequence (DNA): TGTGCCAGCAGCTCTCAGACTAGCGGGATCTCCTACGAGCAGTACTTC.

The rearrangement joins TRBV7-9 to TRBJ1-2, with D tentatively TRBD1 (5 bases). Germline values: CDR1 SEHNR, CDR2 FQNEAQ (reference sequence). The CDR3 spans 13 residues. V was clipped by 5 bases and J by 4 bases, with 11 bases between them. CDR3 coding DNA: TGTGCCAGCAGCAAGGACACCCTCTATGGCTACACCTTC. It specifies CASSKDTLYGYTF.

The chain combines TRBV2 with TRBJ2-7; D might be TRBD2 (6 bases). V lost 6 bases and J lost 2, with 14 bases in between. The CDR3 has 14 amino acids. Germline V gene sequence: CDR1 SNHLY, CDR2 FYNNEI. DNA of the CDR3: TGTGCCAGCAGCGACCCGGGGGAGGCCTACGAGCAGTACTTC. Its protein is CASSDPGEAYEQYF.

CDR3 DNA sequence: TGCAGCGTTGAAACATGGCCGGGACAGAAGTACTTC. It encodes CSVETWPGQKYF. V gene TRBV29-1 combines with J gene TRBJ2-7; 7 nucleotides line up with TRBD1. The V gene's germline CDR1 is SQVTM and CDR2 ANQGSEA. Unmatched junction bases numbered 9, after V lost 2 bases and J lost 11 bases. The CDR3 sequence is 12 residues long.

A few counts support this clonotype. CDR3 DNA sequence: TGTGCCAGCCGTGGACTAGCGGGAAGGAAAGAGACCCAGTACTTC. Protein: CASRGLAGRKETQYF. The gene calls are TRBV7-2 and TRBJ2-5; 12 bases are a match to TRBD2. CDR1 SGHTA and CDR2 FQGNSA come from the germline V gene. The length of the CDR3 is 15 residues. V lost 8 bases to trimming and J lost 3 bases; unmatched junction nucleotides: 7.

This clonotype showed up many times. V gene TRBV4-1 combines with J gene TRBJ2-1, with D hard to call. This CDR3 region has 13 residues. Per the germline V gene, CDR1 is MGHRA and CDR2 is YSYEKL. V was cut by 1 base and J by 6 bases, with 7 bases left in between. The DNA for the CDR3 is TGCGCCAGCAGCCAAGTCGGCTTCAATGAGCAGTTCTTC. Its protein is CASSQVGFNEQFF.

This clonotype appeared a few times. The chain recombines TRBV4-3 with TRBJ2-3; tentatively, D is TRBD2 (5 bases). This CDR3 is built from 14 residues. The germline V gene has CDR1 LGHNA and CDR2 YSLEER. Trimming cost V 5 bases and J 3 bases, with 12 bases left between them. CDR3 in DNA: TGCGCCAGCAGCGAAGCCGGGGAAACAGATACGCAGTATTTT. Amino acid sequence: CASSEAGETDTQYF.

The chain uses TRBV19 and TRBJ1-1; no definite D call. CDR1 is LNHDA and CDR2 is SQIVND in the germline V gene (reference sequence). Deletions cut 6 bases from V and 4 bases from J, with 15 bases between. This CDR3 region has 14 residues. CDR3 amino acids: CASRGIGDLTEAFF. As DNA, the CDR3 is TGTGCCAGTAGGGGGATAGGAGACCTCACTGAAGCTTTCTTT. Full variable domain (rest looked up from reference TRBV19 and TRBJ1-1): DGGITQSPKYLFRKEGQNVTLSCEQNLNHDAMYWYRQDPGQGLRLIYYSQIVNDFQKGDIAEGYSVSREKKESFPLTVTSAQKNPTAFYLCASRGIGDLTEAFFGQGTRLTVV.

This clonotype was counted many times. The rearrangement joins TRBV10-3 to TRBJ2-7; 8 positions match TRBD1. CDR1 is ENHRY and CDR2 is SYGVKD in the germline V gene. V shed 1 base and J 3 bases; nucleotides not matched to a gene: 5. The CDR3 runs to 15 residues. The CDR3: CAISEWQGAIYEQYF. CDR3 DNA: TGTGCCATCAGTGAGTGGCAGGGGGCTATCTACGAGCAGTACTTC.

The chain uses TRBV4-2 and TRBJ2-2; D perhaps matches TRBD2 (6 bases). V dropped 1 base and J dropped 8 bases, with 20 bases sitting between them. CDR1 and CDR2 (germline): LGHNA, YNFKEQ. There are 17 residues in the CDR3. The CDR3 sequence is CASSQVSFTGARGELFF. The CDR3 DNA reads as TGTGCCAGCAGCCAAGTGAGCTTTACGGGAGCAAGGGGGGAGCTGTTTTTT.

The sample holds a few counts of this clonotype. The V and J genes are TRBV12-3 or TRBV12-4 and TRBJ2-5, with 7 nucleotides matching TRBD1. Losses at the gene ends were 3 bases for V and 3 bases for J; bases not matched to a gene: 4. The CDR3 loop spans 14 amino acids. In nucleotides, the CDR3 is TGTGCCAGCAGTTTTGGGACAGTCGAAGAGACCCAGTACTTC. Its protein product is CASSFGTVEETQYF.

The rearrangement uses TRBV3-1 and TRBJ2-3, with D possibly matching TRBD1 (7 bases). The length of the CDR3 is 15 residues. Trimming left V 5 bases short and J 0 bases short, with 12 bases between. The germline gives CDR1 LGHDT, CDR2 YNNKEL (reference sequence). CDR3 loop: CASSAGQPSTDTQYF. The CDR3 nucleotides read TGTGCCAGCAGCGCGGGACAGCCAAGCACAGATACGCAGTATTTT.

This clonotype showed up many times. The chain employs TRBV4-3 and TRBJ2-2; 9 bases map to TRBD2. After removal of 1 base from V and 1 base from J, the junction contained 4 bases not matched to a gene. This CDR3 spans 17 amino acids. Germline V gene lookup returns CDR1 LGHNA and CDR2 YSLEER. CDR3 bases: TGCGCCAGCAGCCAAGGCTTTAGCGGGAGGAACACCGGGGAGCTGTTTTTT. Translation: CASSQGFSGRNTGELFF.

This clonotype was found a few times. The rearrangement joins TRBV7-9 to TRBJ2-1, with 14 positions matching TRBD2. CDR3 length equals 16 residues. The V segment lost 5 bases and the J segment 8 bases; nucleotides outside the gene matches: 8. Germline V gene lookup returns CDR1 SEHNR and CDR2 FQNEAQ (reference sequence). This CDR3 reads CASSRIGLAGGHEQFF. The CDR3 DNA reads TGTGCCAGCAGCCGCATTGGACTAGCGGGAGGTCATGAGCAGTTCTTC.

At least ten counts were recorded for this clonotype. The chain recombines TRBV27 with TRBJ1-2; maybe TRBD1 (5 bases). The CDR3 sequence is 17 residues long. Trimming left V 4 bases short and J 7 bases short, with 25 bases between. Looked up from germline, CDR1 is MNHEY and CDR2 is SMNVEV (reference sequence). This CDR3 is CASSSIWEGDEMVGYTF. The CDR3 DNA reads as TGTGCCAGCAGTTCCATCTGGGAAGGGGATGAGATGGTTGGCTACACCTTC.

The chain employs TRBV15 and TRBJ1-2, with D perhaps matching TRBD1 (5 bases). Germline loops: CDR1 LNHNV, CDR2 YYDKDF (reference sequence). The CDR3 has 13 residues. The V end was cut by 4 bases, the J end by 4 bases, with 10 bases between. CDR3 in DNA: TGTGCCACCAGCACAGGGATGGTCTATGGCTACACCTTC. This translates into CATSTGMVYGYTF.

In this sample, this clonotype turned up a few times. This sequence joins TRBV9 and TRBJ1-1, with D perhaps matching TRBD1 (5 bases). V was shortened by 1 base and J by 8 bases, with 18 bases between the two germline ends. Germline V gene lookup returns CDR1 SGDLS and CDR2 YYNGEE. The CDR3 has 15 residues. The CDR3 protein is CASSVTSARGVEAFF. In DNA form, the CDR3 reads TGTGCCAGCAGCGTAACTAGCGCCCGGGGGGTAGAAGCTTTCTTT.

This clonotype was counted a single time. The chain couples TRBV28 to TRBJ2-7; no firm D call. The V end was cut by 9 bases, the J end by 0 bases, with 15 bases between. Germline CDR1 reads MDHEN; CDR2 reads SYDVKM. The CDR3 length is 14 residues. The CDR3 reads CASQTTWSSYEQYF. CDR3 in DNA: TGTGCCAGTCAGACGACTTGGAGCTCCTACGAGCAGTACTTC. Drawing the rest from reference TRBV28 and TRBJ2-7, the complete variable domain is DVKVTQSSRYLVKRTGEKVFLECVQDMDHENMFWYRQDPGLGLRLIYFSYDVKMKEKGDIPEGYSVSREKKERFSLILESASTNQTSMYLCASQTTWSSYEQYFGPGTRLTVT.

Only a few counts were recorded for this clonotype. The chain joins TRBV12-3 or TRBV12-4 to TRBJ2-3; D unclear. Deletions cut 6 bases from V and 5 bases from J, with 3 bases between. The CDR3 consists of 10 residues. CDR3 nucleotides: TGTGCCAGCAGCGTAGATACGCAGTATTTT. It codes for CASSVDTQYF.

This chain's CDR3 is CASSPRLAGGADTQYF. The DNA for the CDR3 is TGTGCCAGCAGTCCAAGACTAGCGGGGGGTGCAGATACGCAGTATTTT. V gene TRBV6-1 combines with J gene TRBJ2-3, with 13 bases that match TRBD2. Germline V gene data show CDR1 as MNHNS and CDR2 as SASEGT. V shed 5 bases, J shed 4 bases, and the junction held 6 bases outside the gene matches. This CDR3 has 16 amino acids.

This clonotype occurred a few times. The V and J genes are TRBV30 and TRBJ2-3; D uncertain. CDR1 and CDR2 (germline): GTSNPN, SVGIG (reference sequence). Trimming cost V 4 bases and J 8 bases, with 13 bases left between them. The CDR3 totals 12 residues. This chain's CDR3 is CAWNRPASTQYF. DNA for the CDR3: TGTGCCTGGAACCGGCCAGCAAGTACGCAGTATTTT.